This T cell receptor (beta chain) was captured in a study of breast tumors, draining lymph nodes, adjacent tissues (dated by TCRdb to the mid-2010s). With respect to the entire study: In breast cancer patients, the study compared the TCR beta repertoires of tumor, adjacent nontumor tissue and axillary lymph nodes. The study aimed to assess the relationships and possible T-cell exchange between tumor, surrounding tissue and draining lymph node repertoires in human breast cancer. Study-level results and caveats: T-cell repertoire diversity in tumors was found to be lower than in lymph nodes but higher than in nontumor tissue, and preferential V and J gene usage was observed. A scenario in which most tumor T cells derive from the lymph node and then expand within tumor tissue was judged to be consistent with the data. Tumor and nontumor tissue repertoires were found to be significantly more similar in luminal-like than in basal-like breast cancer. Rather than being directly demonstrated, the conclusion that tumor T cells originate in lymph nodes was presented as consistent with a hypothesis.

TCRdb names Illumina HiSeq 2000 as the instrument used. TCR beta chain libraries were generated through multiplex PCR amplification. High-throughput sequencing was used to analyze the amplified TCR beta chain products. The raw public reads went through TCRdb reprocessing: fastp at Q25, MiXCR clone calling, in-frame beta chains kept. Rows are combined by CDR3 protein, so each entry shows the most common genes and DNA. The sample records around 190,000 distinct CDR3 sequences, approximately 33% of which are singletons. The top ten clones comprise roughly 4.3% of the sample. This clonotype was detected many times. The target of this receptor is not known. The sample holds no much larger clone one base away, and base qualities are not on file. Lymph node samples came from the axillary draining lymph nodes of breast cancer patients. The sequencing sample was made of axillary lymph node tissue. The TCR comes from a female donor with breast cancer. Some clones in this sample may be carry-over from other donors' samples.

CDR3 protein: CASSLPGRQGRHEQFF. The DNA is as follows: TGTGCCAGCAGCCTCCCTGGGCGACAGGGGCGCCATGAGCAGTTCTTC. The rearrangement combines TRBV7-6 with TRBJ2-1; TRBD1 agrees with 8 junctional bases. Ends trimmed: V by 5 bases, J by 8 bases; bases unmatched to a gene: 14. The CDR3, from cysteine to phenylalanine, totals 16 residues. Only CDR3 DNA remains: 48 bases, in frame from the first base. CDR1 and CDR2 are read off the germline V gene as SGHVS and FNYEAQ. The CDR3, completed at both ends by the reference TRBV7-6 and TRBJ2-1 genes, gives the full variable domain GAGVSQSPRYKVTKRGQDVALRCDPISGHVSLYWYRQALGQGPEFLTYFNYEAQQDKSGLPNDRFSAERPEGSISTLTIQRTEQRDSAMYRCASSLPGRQGRHEQFFGPGTRLTVL.